These 24 T cell receptor beta chains were all obtained from the same sample, sequenced in a study of siplizumab effects on memory and regulatory T cells. TCRdb keeps only in-frame clones here, not all; method: immunoSEQ multiplex PCR. The data show 75,000 to 100,000 clones, over 90% seen once. Sequenced input: non-Treg CD4+ T cells sorted from blood. All receptors come from a human donor in good health.

This chain connects TRBV29-1 to TRBJ2-7; D unclear. This CDR3 is 15 amino acids long. Trimming removed 5 bases from V and 5 bases from J, with 22 bases in between. Germline assignment: CDR1 SQVTM and CDR2 ANQGSEA. The CDR3 sequence: CSVSANRAPPHEQYF. The CDR3 coding sequence is TGCAGCGTTTCGGCTAACCGGGCTCCCCCCCACGAGCAGTACTTC.

The table lists this clone with a few counts. The rearrangement uses TRBV2 and TRBJ1-1, with 9 bases lining up with TRBD1. With V trimmed by 6 bases and J by 6 bases, 8 bases remained unmatched. Germline loops: CDR1 SNHLY, CDR2 FYNNEI. The CDR3 is 14 residues long. The DNA for the CDR3 is TGTGCCAGCAGCTCCTCCTGGACAGGGGCTGAAGCTTTCTTT. This gives the protein CASSSSWTGAEAFF.

This clone appeared once. The chain has TRBV9 and TRBJ1-2, with TRBD1 matching over 7 bases. The CDR3 contains 17 residues. V trimming: 3 bases; J trimming: 1 base; junction bases outside the gene matches: 12. CDR1 is SGDLS and CDR2 is YYNGEE in the germline V gene. CDR3 residues: CASSGDGFWDSNYGYTF. DNA for the CDR3: TGTGCCAGCAGCGGAGACGGGTTTTGGGACAGTAACTATGGCTACACCTTC.

The chain recombines TRBV4-1 with TRBJ2-3; TRBD2 matches at 7 bases. With 4 bases clipped from V and 3 bases from J, the junction kept 10 bases outside the gene matches. This CDR3 is built from 16 residues. Germline CDR1 MGHRA, CDR2 YSYEKL. CDR3 sequence: CASSPSQGLVTDTQYF. The CDR3 nucleotides read TGCGCCAGCAGCCCCTCCCAAGGACTAGTGACAGATACGCAGTATTTT.

This chain uses TRBV6-6 with TRBJ2-1, with D perhaps TRBD2 (6 bases). Germline CDR1 is MNHNY and CDR2 is SVGAGI (reference sequence). This CDR3 region has 16 residues. V shed 3 bases and J shed 8 bases, with 20 bases lying between them. CDR3 amino acids: CASSYEGNSSGDEQFF. For the CDR3, the DNA is TGTGCCAGCAGTTATGAGGGAAATTCTTCGGGGGATGAGCAGTTCTTC.

The V call is TRBV18, the J call TRBJ2-7; 7 nucleotides match TRBD1. The CDR3 is made up of 15 amino acids. V trimming: 6 bases; J trimming: 5 bases; junction bases outside the gene matches: 13. Per the germline V gene, CDR1 is KGHSH and CDR2 is LQKENI. The CDR3 bases are TGTGCCAGCTCGCGTCCCGGGACAGCTCTCCACGAGCAGTACTTC. Translated, it gives CASSRPGTALHEQYF.

A single count supports this clone. The CDR3 sequence: CASSFWGSSYNEQFF. The CDR3 bases are TGTGCCAGCAGTTTTTGGGGGAGCTCCTACAATGAGCAGTTCTTC. V gene TRBV28 combines with J gene TRBJ2-1; D tentatively reads TRBD1 or TRBD2 (5 bases each). The CDR3 sequence is 15 residues long. Looked up from germline, CDR1 is MDHEN and CDR2 is SYDVKM. V was clipped by 3 bases and J by 0 bases, with 9 bases between them.

CDR3 loop: CASTRTSGRVDEQFF. The CDR3 coding sequence is TGTGCCAGCACCCGGACTAGCGGGAGGGTCGATGAGCAGTTCTTC. The rearrangement joins TRBV7-9 to TRBJ2-1; TRBD2 matches at 15 bases. Trimming removed 7 bases from V and 8 bases from J; junction bases left unmatched: 6. The CDR3 extends over 15 amino acids. Germline CDR1 SEHNR, CDR2 FQNEAQ (reference sequence).

J is TRBJ1-6 and V is TRBV7-9; D is perhaps TRBD1 (6 bases). The CDR3 has 15 amino acids. In germline, CDR1 is SEHNR, CDR2 FQNEAQ (reference sequence). The germline V and J ends were trimmed by 5 bases and 7 bases, with 15 bases remaining between them. CDR3 in amino acids: CASSLSPRGNSPLHF. CDR3 coding DNA: TGTGCCAGCAGCCTTTCGCCTAGGGGGAATTCACCCCTCCACTTT. Based on the CDR3 plus reference TRBV7-9 and TRBJ1-6, the full variable domain is DTGVSQNPRHKITKRGQNVTFRCDPISEHNRLYWYRQTLGQGPEFLTYFQNEAQLEKSRLLSDRFSAERPKGSFSTLEIQRTEQGDSAMYLCASSLSPRGNSPLHFGNGTRLTVT.

This clone occurred once. Here the CDR3 reads CASSPLPYEQYF. Here the CDR3 DNA reads TGTGCCAGCAGCCCCCTCCCCTACGAGCAGTACTTC. This sequence joins TRBV7-9 and TRBJ2-5, with D uncertain. The DNA end is a closer match to TRBJ2-7, so the J assignment may be wrong. This CDR3 has 12 residues. Germline CDR1 reads SEHNR; CDR2 reads FQNEAQ (reference sequence).

The chain is built from TRBV9 and TRBJ2-1, with D maybe TRBD2 (6 bases). The CDR3 has 15 residues. CDR1 and CDR2 from the germline V gene are SGDLS and YYNGEE. V shed 5 bases and J shed 1 base, with 13 bases lying between them. As DNA, the CDR3 is TGTGCCAGCAGTAGATATGCGGGATCCTACAATGAGCAGTTCTTC. It codes for CASSRYAGSYNEQFF.

The gene calls are TRBV7-8 and TRBJ2-7, with D perhaps given as TRBD1 or TRBD2 (5 bases each). V gave up 3 bases and J gave up 1 base, with 13 bases separating them. The germline CDR1 and CDR2 sequences are SGHVS and FQNEAQ. This CDR3 has 15 amino acids. The CDR3 bases are TGTGCCAGCAGCTTGTCGGGACCGGGATCCTACGAGCAGTACTTC. This codes for CASSLSGPGSYEQYF.

The chain couples TRBV7-3 to TRBJ2-3, with D hard to call. Trimming cost V 5 bases and J 2 bases, with 14 bases left between them. Per germline, CDR1 SGHTA and CDR2 FQGTGA. This CDR3 region has 15 residues. Here the CDR3 reads CASSPQDAYTDTQYF. As DNA, the CDR3 is TGTGCCAGCAGCCCTCAGGACGCTTACACAGATACGCAGTATTTT. Full variable domain (remainder filled in from reference TRBV7-3 and TRBJ2-3): GAGVSQTPSNKVTEKGKYVELRCDPISGHTALYWYRQSLGQGPEFLIYFQGTGAADDSGLPNDRFFAVRPEGSVSTLKIQRTERGDSAVYLCASSPQDAYTDTQYFGPGTRLTVL.

Only one count was recorded for this clone. The chain has TRBV6-4 and TRBJ2-3, with D perhaps TRBD1 (5 bases). CDR1 MRHNA and CDR2 SNTAGT come from the germline V gene. This CDR3 spans 15 amino acids. V was trimmed by 5 bases and J by 1 base, leaving 13 bases between them. The DNA for the CDR3 is TGTGCCAGCAGTTCTTGGGGCTCCCGCACAGATACGCAGTATTTT. Protein: CASSSWGSRTDTQYF.

V usage is TRBV2 and J usage is TRBJ2-1; D is ambiguous. V was trimmed by 3 bases and J by 2 bases, leaving 11 bases between them. Germline loops: CDR1 SNHLY, CDR2 FYNNEI. This CDR3 has 15 residues. The CDR3 reads CASSEKETTYNEQFF. CDR3 sequence (DNA): TGTGCCAGCAGTGAGAAGGAAACTACCTACAATGAGCAGTTCTTC.

In the case of this clone: Germline is not matched at one junction end, which may reflect a read error. The chain has TRBV5-4 and TRBJ1-2; 9 bases line up with TRBD1. The CDR3 extends over 18 amino acids. The germline gives CDR1 SGHNT, CDR2 YYREEE (reference sequence). For the CDR3, the DNA is TGTGTCAGCATTAATTATCGGGGCAACAGGGGGCTTGGCTATGGCTACACCTTC. Translated: CVSINYRGNRGLGYGYTF.

The V and J genes are TRBV5-1 and TRBJ2-2, with no clear D. CDR1 is SGHRS and CDR2 is YFSETQ in the germline V gene. The CDR3 has 16 amino acids. V shed 4 bases and J shed 4 bases, with 17 bases lying between them. The DNA of the CDR3 is TGCGCCAGCAGCCCCCCTAGTGAGTCTGGCACCGGGGAGCTGTTTTTT. Translated: CASSPPSESGTGELFF.

Only one count was recorded for this clone. The chain links TRBV2 to TRBJ2-1, with 10 bases that match TRBD2. The ends lost 2 bases at V and 10 bases at J; junction bases unmatched: 8. This CDR3 contains 15 residues. CDR1 and CDR2 from the germline V gene are SNHLY and FYNNEI. In DNA form, the CDR3 reads TGTGCCAGCAGTGAAATGCTAGCGGGAGCTGGGGAGCAGTTCTTC. Its translation is CASSEMLAGAGEQFF.

This chain connects TRBV27 to TRBJ2-1; 15 positions match TRBD2. CDR1 and CDR2 from the germline V gene are MNHEY and SMNVEV (reference sequence). V was clipped by 5 bases and J by 9 bases; unmatched bases: 5. The CDR3 is 15 amino acids. The CDR3 DNA sequence: TGTGCCAGCAGTGTCTGGACTAGCGGGAGGGTTGAGCAGTTCTTC. Protein product: CASSVWTSGRVEQFF.

This clone was seen a single time. The chain uses TRBV5-4 and TRBJ2-3, with D hard to call. CDR1 and CDR2 (germline): SGHNT, YYREEE (reference sequence). This CDR3 is built from 14 residues. The V end was cut by 7 bases, the J end by 2 bases, with 14 bases between. The CDR3 loop reads CASGSHVNTDTQYF. CDR3 sequence (DNA): TGTGCCAGCGGCTCACACGTTAACACAGATACGCAGTATTTT.

The V and J genes are TRBV27 and TRBJ1-4; D possibly corresponds to TRBD1 (5 bases). This CDR3 is built from 16 residues. The germline gives CDR1 MNHEY, CDR2 SMNVEV (reference sequence). With 1 base removed from V and 10 bases from J, the gap between germline ends came to 19 bases. The CDR3 loop reads CASSLLAQGISGKLFF. CDR3 DNA: TGTGCCAGCAGTTTATTGGCCCAGGGAATTAGCGGAAAACTGTTTTTT.

V and J are TRBV5-4 and TRBJ2-5; possibly TRBD2 for D (5 bases). Trimming shortened V by 4 bases and J by 3 bases, and 13 bases separated the two germline ends. Per the germline V gene, CDR1 is SGHNT and CDR2 is YYREEE (reference sequence). The CDR3 totals 14 residues. The CDR3 coding sequence is TGTGCCAGCAGCCCGGGGAAAAGGGAAGAGACCCAGTACTTC. It encodes CASSPGKREETQYF. Looking up the rest from reference TRBV5-4 and TRBJ2-5 gives the full variable domain: ETGVTQSPTHLIKTRGQQVTLRCSSQSGHNTVSWYQQALGQGPQFIFQYYREEENGRGNFPPRFSGLQFPNYSSELNVNALELDDSALYLCASSPGKREETQYFGPGTRLLVL.

The rearrangement joins TRBV29-1 to TRBJ2-7; D not certain. Trimming removed 5 bases at V and 3 bases at J, with 14 bases between. The CDR3 has 13 residues. Germline CDR1 reads SQVTM; CDR2 reads ANQGSEA. CDR3 protein: CSVRGQSGYEQYF. In nucleotides, the CDR3 is TGCAGCGTTCGCGGCCAATCGGGCTACGAGCAGTACTTC.

The chain couples TRBV4-1 to TRBJ1-1; no clear D. Germline assignment: CDR1 MGHRA and CDR2 YSYEKL. The CDR3 runs 14 residues. V was cut by 1 base and J by 4 bases, with 10 bases left in between. CDR3 sequence (DNA): TGCGCCAGCAGCCAAGTGTTCTCGGCCACTGAAGCTTTCTTT. Its translation is CASSQVFSATEAFF.